Below are 5 T cell receptor beta chains sequenced from a single sample in a study of CD8+ T cells in alopecia areata (dated by TCRdb to 2016 to 2018). The intended sense of this specimen's time point label: less than 30 weeks on oral tofacitinib. This specimen's treatment or condition label, per the study, means: oral pan-JAK inhibitor, 5-10 mg twice daily. Library generation was performed with the immunoSEQ multiplex PCR assay. To provide template for TCR sequencing, every sample had RNA extracted and reverse transcribed into cDNA. TCRdb stores this immuneACCESS table with in-frame sequences only. Part of the clones is absent; in the studies checked, under half of the shortfall reflects unresolved V genes, and no reason is known for the rest. The sample data list 200,000 or so clones, and 58% of these were observed just once. 5.5% of the sample goes to the ten largest clones. This sample comprised CD4+ T cells sorted from blood, obtained at week 24, from a patient treated with tofacitinib. These receptors all come from a human donor with alopecia areata.

The chain carries TRBV19 and TRBJ1-1; TRBD1 is a possible D gene (6 bases). V was cut by 5 bases and J by 0 bases, with 16 bases left in between. The CDR3 consists of 16 residues. Per germline, CDR1 LNHDA and CDR2 SQIVND (reference sequence). As DNA, the CDR3 is TGTGCCAGTAGTTCGGTGAGGACAGACATGAACACTGAAGCTTTCTTT. It translates to CASSSVRTDMNTEAFF.

The chain combines TRBV29-1 with TRBJ2-3; D is unresolved. Germline V gives CDR1 SQVTM, CDR2 ANQGSEA. Between the trimmed V and J ends, which lost 5 bases and 2 bases, there was a span of 17 bases. CDR3 length: 15 amino acids. This CDR3 is CSVPTARPHTDTQYF. As DNA, the CDR3 is TGCAGCGTTCCAACTGCCCGCCCACACACAGATACGCAGTATTTT.

The V call is TRBV29-1, the J call TRBJ1-2; 7 bases match TRBD1. CDR1 is SQVTM and CDR2 is ANQGSEA in the germline V gene. This CDR3 comprises 12 residues. Trimming took 5 bases from V and 2 from J; bases not matched to a gene: 2. The CDR3: CSVRDSNYGYTF. In DNA form, the CDR3 reads TGCAGCGTTAGGGACAGCAACTATGGCTACACCTTC.

There are a few counts of this clone. The chain couples TRBV7-3 to TRBJ1-6; the match to TRBD1 covers 7 bases. The CDR3 covers 14 residues. Germline CDR1 SGHTA, CDR2 FQGTGA. Trimming at V came to 3 bases and at J to 10 bases, leaving 6 bases not matched to a gene. The CDR3 DNA is TGTGCCAGCAGCTTCGGGACAGCTAAATCACCCCTCCACTTT. Its translation is CASSFGTAKSPLHF.

This clone has a single count. The chain combines TRBV5-6 with TRBJ2-5, with no clear D. The CDR3 contains 16 residues. Germline CDR1 and CDR2: SGHDT and YYEEEE. Trimming pared 4 bases from V and 0 bases from J, leaving 16 bases between. In nucleotides, the CDR3 is TGTGCCAGCAGCACCGACCTTGGGGTGTACCAAGAGACCCAGTACTTC. Translating it yields CASSTDLGVYQETQYF.